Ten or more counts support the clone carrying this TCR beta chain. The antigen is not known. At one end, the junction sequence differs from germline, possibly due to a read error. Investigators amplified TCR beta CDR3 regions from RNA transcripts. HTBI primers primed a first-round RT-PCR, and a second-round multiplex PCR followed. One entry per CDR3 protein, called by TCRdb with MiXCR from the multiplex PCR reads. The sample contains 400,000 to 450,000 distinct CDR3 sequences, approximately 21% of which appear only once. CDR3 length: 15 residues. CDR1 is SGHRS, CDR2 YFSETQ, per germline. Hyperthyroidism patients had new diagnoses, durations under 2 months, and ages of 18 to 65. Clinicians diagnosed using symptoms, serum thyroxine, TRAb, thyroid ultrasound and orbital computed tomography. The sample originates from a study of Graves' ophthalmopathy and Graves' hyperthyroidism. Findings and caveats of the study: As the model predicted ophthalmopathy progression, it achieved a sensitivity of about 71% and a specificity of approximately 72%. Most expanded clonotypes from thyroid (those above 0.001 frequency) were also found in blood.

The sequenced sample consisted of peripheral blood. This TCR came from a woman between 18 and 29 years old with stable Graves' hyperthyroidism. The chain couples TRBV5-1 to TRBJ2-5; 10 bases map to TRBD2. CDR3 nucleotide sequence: TGTGCCAGCAGCTTAGCGCTAGCGGGAGAAGAGACCCAGTACTTC. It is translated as CASSLALAGEETQYF.